The 4 T cell receptor beta chains below all came from one sample that was sequenced in a study. The TRBV12-4/TRBJ1-2 clonotypes were amplified using barcode primers with ligated adaptors. TCRdb fed the multiplex PCR reads into MiXCR, producing one record per CDR3 protein. In the table there are about 840 distinct CDR3 sequences, approximately 6.2% of which are singletons. Sequencing used memory CD4+ T cells sorted from blood. Subset: memory CD4+ T cells, CD4+CD45RO+CD25-. Source of these receptors: a female donor with breast cancer.

This clonotype rates as medium-sized. The CDR3 sequence: CASSSTGRTGYTF. The CDR3 DNA reads TGTGCCAGCAGTTCCACAGGGCGAACTGGCTACACCTTC. The rearrangement joins TRBV12-3 or TRBV12-4 to TRBJ1-2; D is perhaps TRBD1 (6 bases). The V gene lost 4 bases and the J gene lost 7 bases, with 13 bases spanning the gap. There are 13 residues in the CDR3.

In this sample, this clonotype is medium-sized. The chain is built from TRBV12-3 or TRBV12-4 and TRBJ1-2; possible D gene TRBD1, 6 bases. The CDR3 spans 17 residues. V lost 6 bases and J 0 bases, leaving 20 bases between the germline ends. The CDR3 sequence: CASSLLPGHLANYGYTF. As DNA, the CDR3 is TGTGCCAGCAGCCTACTCCCGGGACATTTAGCTAACTATGGCTACACCTTC.

Within the sample, this clonotype is large. V usage is TRBV12-3 or TRBV12-4 and J usage is TRBJ1-2; D is possibly TRBD1 (5 bases). Trimming took off 4 bases at V and 9 bases at J, with 9 bases between the two ends. The CDR3 sequence is 11 residues long. The CDR3 spells CASSSEDSYTF. The CDR3 DNA is TGTGCCAGCAGTTCAGAGGACAGCTACACCTTC.

In this sample, this clonotype is medium-sized. V and J are TRBV12-3 or TRBV12-4 and TRBJ1-2; 7 bases are a match to TRBD1. CDR3 length: 13 amino acids. The V segment lost 8 bases and the J segment 0 bases; nucleotides outside the gene matches: 3. DNA of the CDR3: TGTGCCAGCCTGGGACAGCCTAACTATGGCTACACCTTC. It yields the protein CASLGQPNYGYTF.